The 10 T cell receptor beta chains reported below all come from one sample, sequenced in a study of control samples from healthy donors and cancer patients. Clones were read by immunoSEQ multiplex PCR, and TCRdb kept only the in-frame ones, dropping some. The sample shows about 100,000 clones, more than 85% of them seen only once. Material for sequencing was blood. The origin of the receptors is a woman aged 50 to 60 in good health.

V is TRBV7-9 and J is TRBJ2-7, with TRBD1 matching over 9 bases. The germline V gene has CDR1 SEHNR and CDR2 FQNEAQ (reference sequence). Unmatched junction bases numbered 4, after V lost 5 bases and J lost 2 bases. The CDR3 contains 14 residues. The CDR3 region is CASSRDRVPYEQYF. Here the CDR3 DNA reads TGTGCCAGCAGCCGGGACAGGGTCCCCTACGAGCAGTACTTC.

This clone occurred once. V gene TRBV29-1 combines with J gene TRBJ2-5; D is perhaps TRBD2 (5 bases). Germline V CDR1 and CDR2: SQVTM, ANQGSEA. CDR3 length: 15 residues. V lost 2 bases and J 9 bases, leaving 22 bases between the germline ends. CDR3 nucleotide sequence: TGCAGCGTTGAATCTCCGGCAGTGGAGGATGGGGCCCAGTACTTC. It specifies CSVESPAVEDGAQYF.

The chain recombines TRBV25-1 with TRBJ1-3; 8 nucleotides line up with TRBD1. This CDR3 region has 15 residues. The J segment lost 5 bases and the V segment lost 6 bases, leaving 9 bases of the junction unmatched. Germline V gene data show CDR1 as MGHDK and CDR2 as SYGVNS. The CDR3, as DNA: TGTGCCAGCAGCGAGGGTACAGGGGGTAGAAACACCATATATTTT. Amino acid sequence: CASSEGTGGRNTIYF.

The V call is TRBV7-9, the J call TRBJ1-1; D gene uncertain. The ends were cut back, 3 bases at V and 2 bases at J, with 13 bases in the middle. This CDR3 has 15 residues. From germline, CDR1 is SEHNR and CDR2 FQNEAQ (reference sequence). The CDR3 here is CASSLDGLGNTEAFF. DNA of the CDR3: TGTGCCAGCAGCTTGGATGGTCTGGGAAACACTGAAGCTTTCTTT.

This sequence joins TRBV4-3 and TRBJ1-5; D gene unclear. Per germline, CDR1 LGHNA and CDR2 YSLEER. CDR3 length equals 14 residues. Deletions cut 1 base from V and 3 bases from J, with 7 bases between. This CDR3 reads CASSQGGNNQPQHF. CDR3 nucleotides: TGCGCCAGCAGCCAAGGCGGGAACAATCAGCCCCAGCATTTT.

The V gene is TRBV4-1, the J gene TRBJ2-7; 8 bases match TRBD2. The CDR3 extends over 16 amino acids. Germline V gene sequence: CDR1 MGHRA, CDR2 YSYEKL. J was trimmed by 3 bases and V by 0 bases; bases with no gene match: 7. The CDR3 spells CASSQDRGGVFYEQYF. CDR3 nucleotides: TGCGCCAGCAGCCAAGATCGGGGGGGCGTCTTCTACGAGCAGTACTTC.

V usage is TRBV4-1 and J usage is TRBJ2-6; D tentatively reads TRBD1 or TRBD2 (5 bases each). The V and J ends lost 0 bases and 4 bases respectively, with 10 bases between them. This CDR3 comprises 16 residues. Looked up from germline, CDR1 is MGHRA and CDR2 is YSYEKL. CDR3 region: CASSQDVGTGANVLTF. In nucleotides, the CDR3 is TGCGCCAGCAGCCAAGATGTCGGGACCGGGGCCAACGTCCTGACTTTC.

This chain links TRBV6-5 with TRBJ1-2, with TRBD1 identical over 9 bases. In germline, CDR1 is MNHEY, CDR2 SVGAGI. V was clipped by 4 bases and J by 4 bases; unmatched bases: 7. The CDR3 runs to 15 residues. The CDR3 is CASSFFRDRVYGYTF. The CDR3 region has the DNA TGTGCCAGCAGTTTCTTCCGGGACAGGGTCTATGGCTACACCTTC.

This chain connects TRBV5-4 to TRBJ2-3; 7 nucleotides align to TRBD1. Trimming removed 0 bases from V and 2 bases from J; junction bases left unmatched: 3. The CDR3 extends over 15 amino acids. Germline V gene data show CDR1 as SGHNT and CDR2 as YYREEE (reference sequence). CDR3 protein: CASSLGGTATDTQYF. CDR3 bases: TGTGCCAGCAGCTTGGGTGGGACAGCCACAGATACGCAGTATTTT.

This clone has only a few counts. The J gene is TRBJ1-6, the V gene TRBV3-1 (or the pseudogene TRBV3-2), with 10 bases that match TRBD1. Losses at the gene ends were 3 bases for V and 9 bases for J; bases not matched to a gene: 2. Germline V gene data show CDR1 as LGHDT and CDR2 as YNNKEL (reference sequence). This CDR3 region has 14 residues. CDR3: CASSQRQGASPLHF. The CDR3, as DNA: TGTGCCAGCAGCCAGAGACAGGGGGCTTCACCCCTCCACTTT.